This T cell receptor (beta chain) came from a study of blood T cell repertoires in COVID-19. About the study: PBMCs, B-cell-depleted T cells, or T cells were the source of the cDNA or gDNA that made up the material.

In the original processing: Estimation of nucleated cell counts was performed using reference gene primer amplification. Clones were sequenced by immunoSEQ multiplex PCR, and TCRdb holds only the in-frame ones, with some missing. V and J calls plus clone size are reproduced from that table; the DNA served to infer D and trimming. Found here are about 160,000 clones, approximately 88% of them singletons; the top ten hold about 6.3%. Study members were between roughly 18 and 100 years old and lived in 20 to 30 US regions. Participants' reported clinical history set cohort assignment. The CDR3 spans 12 residues. Germline V gene lookup returns CDR1 SGHNT and CDR2 YENEEA. Trimming stripped 5 bases from V and 8 bases from J, with 10 bases between.

The V and J genes are TRBV11-3 and TRBJ2-1, with a weak D call TRBD2 (7 bases). Sequencing was done on a sample of PBMCs or T cells enriched from blood (not recorded which). The sequence derives from a woman aged 45 to 65 who had recovered from COVID-19. The chain's CDR3 is CASSGGAHEQFF. The CDR3 DNA sequence: TGTGCCAGCAGCGGGGGGGCGCATGAGCAGTTCTTC.